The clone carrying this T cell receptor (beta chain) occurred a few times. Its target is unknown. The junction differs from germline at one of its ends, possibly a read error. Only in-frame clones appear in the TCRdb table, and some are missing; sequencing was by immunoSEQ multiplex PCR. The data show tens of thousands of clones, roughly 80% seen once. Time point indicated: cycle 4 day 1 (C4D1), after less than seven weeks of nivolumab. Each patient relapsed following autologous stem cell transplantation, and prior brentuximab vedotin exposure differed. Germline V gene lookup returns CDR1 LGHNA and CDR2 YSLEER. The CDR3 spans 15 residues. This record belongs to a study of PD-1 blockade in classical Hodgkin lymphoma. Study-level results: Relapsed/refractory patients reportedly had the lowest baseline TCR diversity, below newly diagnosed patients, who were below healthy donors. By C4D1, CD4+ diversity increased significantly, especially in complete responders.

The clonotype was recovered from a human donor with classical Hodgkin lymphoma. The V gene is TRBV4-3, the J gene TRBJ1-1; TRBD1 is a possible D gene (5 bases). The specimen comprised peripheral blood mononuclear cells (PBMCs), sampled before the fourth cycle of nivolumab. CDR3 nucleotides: TGCGCCAGCAGCGAAGAGGGCAGGGCGGGAACTGAAGCTTTCTTT. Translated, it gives CASSEEGRAGTEAFF.